The source of this TCR beta chain is a study of cytomegalovirus exposure and HLA in healthy donors (dated by TCRdb to 2017 to 2019). Broadly, across the study: According to an earlier analysis of around 600 of the donors, about 190 million T cells yielded 117 million unique TCR beta sequences and less than 300 Gb of sequence data. The T cell repertoires of 550 to 850 subjects were profiled by immunosequencing and related to cytomegalovirus serostatus. In an earlier analysis of roughly 600 of the donors, high-throughput TCR beta sequencing was used to judge whether each TCR beta V gene segment behaved as functional or pseudogenic. The study was designed to test whether signatures of past pathogen exposure could be identified by cataloging public T cell receptors. Across 300 to 400 genotyped donors of the cohort, an average of roughly 250,000 unique TCR beta nucleotide sequences per donor were sequenced, and 15% to 20% of those sequences were non-productive. All discovery cohort repertoires had been generated on a single sequencing platform. A later analysis re-analyzed previously published TCR beta repertoires from roughly 630 donors and added high-resolution HLA genotyping to study TCR occurrence patterns. Of the roughly 430 genotyped donors, over 65% fell in the genetic ancestry cluster associated with self-reported Caucasian donors. The number of donors typed differed by locus, with about 629-630 for A, B, C, DRB1 and DQB1, over 500 for DQA1, some 570 for DPA1, and around 460 for DPB1. In a later genetic analysis, genome-wide SNP genotypes for 398 of the 666 donors were used, and that subset was treated as a discovery cohort. The later analysis used no new phenotypic data to find candidate immune exposures, relying instead on TCR beta sequences and their occurrence across donors. The study combined high-throughput TCR immunosequencing, statistical association of individual TCRs with disease status, and machine learning to predict cytomegalovirus infection status. Besides the first cohort of about 730 subjects, a separate validation cohort made up of over a hundred different subjects was used. Because of strong linkage in the cohort, a few DR-DQ haplotypes were treated as single units for association and clustering. An early release covering around 630 HLA-typed donors comprised about 300 gigabases of sequencing data and around 80 million unique TCR sequences. HLA typing covered class I and class II loci at four-digit resolution. Donor age, sex, ethnicity and CMV serostatus were collected together with the repertoire data. The paper as a whole reports these results and caveats: Because the 87-base-pair reads could not distinguish some IMGT-functional V segments, including TRBV6-2 and TRBV6-3, those segments were excluded. Roughly uniform sequencing depth across donors was assumed in presence/absence analyses, although this assumption may not hold. A further reported finding was that TCR beta sequences accurately predicted the HLA-A and HLA-B alleles for most subjects in the first cohort. According to a later analysis, TCR association rates differed among HLA loci, with DRB1 alleles showing the most associated TCRs and HLA-C alleles showing the fewest. A later analysis found that most CMV-associated TCR beta chains appeared HLA-restricted, with HLA associations seemingly driven largely by CMV exposure. An association between a missense DCLRE1C variant and V-gene and J-gene trimming of TCR beta chains was found in a later genetic analysis and replicated in an independent cohort. An earlier analysis of approximately 590 of the donors showed that most TCR beta V segments appeared in productive rearrangements either about 87% or about 30% of the time, which broadly matched IMGT annotations. Strong co-occurrence of HLA alleles, especially DR and DQ, made assigning TCR associations to individual alleles difficult. For the cohort, immune exposure information was limited to CMV serostatus. The authors suggested that the approach could potentially be extended to other disease states and immunological phenotypes. A cluster of highly shared sequence variants was judged likely to represent a technical artifact of the sequencing pipeline. Because some donors lacked HLA typing at each locus, the association tests relied only on the typed subset. Cytomegalovirus status was reported to be diagnosed by the classifier with high specificity and sensitivity in both the original and validation cohorts. In a later analysis, HLA-associated TCR beta chains were found to be more clonally expanded and to have lower generation probabilities than equally common non-associated chains. Several of the top co-occurrence clusters appeared to be linked to parvovirus B19, influenza, CMV and Epstein-Barr virus, according to a later analysis. The study listed over 150 TCR beta chains as associated with cytomegalovirus. In a later analysis, 15,000 to 20,000 TCR beta sequences were associated with specific HLA alleles at a false discovery rate of 0.05. The cohort was sequenced for TCR beta chains only, and without alpha or paired-chain data the features that could be detected were limited. Because counts were too low, approximately 18 rarely observed V segments, including chromosome 9 orphons, were excluded from the earlier analysis of some 590 of the donors. Correlated functional status among segregating V segments might be attributable to linkage disequilibrium, but an unknown experimental factor could not be ruled out. Compared with the approximately 600-donor mean, donors in an Asian-associated ancestry cluster had fewer N-insertions in productive TCRs, according to a later genetic analysis. In vitro tests confirmed that a few of the cytomegalovirus-associated TCR beta chains recognize cytomegalovirus antigens. While some public TCRs were present in many individuals, most TCR sequences turned up only very rarely across donors.

CDR3 length: 13 amino acids, cysteine to phenylalanine. Solely the CDR3 DNA is kept, with 39 bases framed from the first base. In the germline V gene, CDR1 corresponds to MNHNS and CDR2 to SASEGT. V has 2 bases trimmed and J has 7 bases trimmed; junction bases matching no gene number 4. In the case of this clone: There is no known antigen for this receptor. No clone much larger than this one lies a single base away; base qualities are absent.

The cohort was made up of approximately 700 healthy bone marrow donors. At the time of sampling, all cohort members were nominally healthy, though unrecorded immune exposures were likely present. The donor tested CMV seropositive, placing the donor among the 310 or so seropositive members of the cohort. A peripheral blood sample was provided by each donor, and peripheral blood mononuclear cells were used for TCR beta sequencing. The Qiagen DNeasy Blood Extraction Kit was used to extract genomic DNA from the blood cell samples. The library was built by means of the immunoSEQ multiplex PCR assay. For the multiplex PCR, a mixture combining 60 forward primers for TCR Vbeta segments and 13 reverse primers for TCR Jbeta segments was used. A multiplex PCR assay on genomic DNA amplified the CDR3 region of rearranged TCR beta genes. Amplified TCR beta libraries were sequenced as 87-base-pair reads on the Illumina HiSeq System. The paper's data handling went like this. A later analysis counted tens of millions of unique TCR beta chains across the 666 repertoires, and approximately 11 million of these chains were shared by at least two donors. Raw reads were error-corrected and collapsed into unique sequences with a nearest-neighbor algorithm that merged closely related sequences to remove PCR and sequencing errors. Alignment of CDR3 sequences to IMGT reference sequences was used to assign V, D and J gene segments. Each retained sequence needed at least a six-nucleotide match to both a V gene segment and a J gene segment. A rearrangement was called productive if the CDR3 had no stop codons and remained in frame with V and J, and every other rearrangement was called non-productive. Following IMGT convention, CDR3 was defined as the stretch from the second conserved V-encoded cysteine to the conserved J-encoded phenylalanine. The earlier analysis of 500 to 750 of the donors excluded any sequence lacking an unambiguous match to a single V gene segment. An earlier analysis of 587 of the donors called V segments functional above 56.7% productive rearrangements and segregating when the between-donor standard deviation exceeded 5%. A statistical classification framework was built to diagnose cytomegalovirus status from the catalog of TCR beta chain sequences. In a later analysis, TCR nucleotide sequences were compared against IMGT/GENE-DB human TR gene sequences so that V and J genes could be assigned. Using the TCRdist pipeline, a later analysis assigned CDR3 sequences along with most-parsimonious VDJ recombination scenarios. A later analysis defined each TCR beta chain by its CDR3 amino acid sequence plus V-gene family, and excluded reads lacking a unique V-gene family. As a way to deal with suspected cross-contamination and a sequencing artifact, a later analysis dropped approximately 590 nucleotide sequences that were highly shared and had low generation probability. A later analysis calculated a clonal expansion index for each public chain from normalized within-repertoire ranks of inferred template counts. A later analysis computed generation probabilities with a VDJ recombination model fitted to out-of-frame rearrangements, and checked the results against IGoR. In a later analysis, hypergeometric tests were used to score TCR-TCR, TCR-HLA and TCR-CMV co-occurrence, with a repertoire-size bias correction applied to TCR pairs. False discovery rates were estimated in a later analysis by permuting HLA or CMV assignments 20 times. In a later analysis, co-occurring TCRs were grouped using DBSCAN, with TCRdist sequence similarity added in when clustering inside HLA-allele-positive subsets. For co-occurrence clustering, repertoires with fewer than 30,000 or more than 120,000 public chains were excluded, along with four or five repertoires with anomalous nucleotide sharing. TCRdb holds this immuneACCESS table with in-frame rearrangements only. Some clones are missing; in checked studies, unresolved V genes explain under half, and the rest has no known cause. That table furnishes V, J and clone size, whereas the DNA furnished D and trimming. Here the sample has about 93,000 clones; about 66% occur a single time. The ten largest clones represent 5.5% to 6% of the sample.

Sample: PBMCs. This clonotype was sampled from a boy younger than 18 in good health and CMV-seropositive. In this chain, TRBV6-1 is recombined with TRBJ1-1; 7 central nucleotides agree with TRBD1. In nucleotides, the sequence is TGTGCCAGCAGTGAAACAGGGGTCAGTGAAGCTTTCTTT. This encodes CASSETGVSEAFF.